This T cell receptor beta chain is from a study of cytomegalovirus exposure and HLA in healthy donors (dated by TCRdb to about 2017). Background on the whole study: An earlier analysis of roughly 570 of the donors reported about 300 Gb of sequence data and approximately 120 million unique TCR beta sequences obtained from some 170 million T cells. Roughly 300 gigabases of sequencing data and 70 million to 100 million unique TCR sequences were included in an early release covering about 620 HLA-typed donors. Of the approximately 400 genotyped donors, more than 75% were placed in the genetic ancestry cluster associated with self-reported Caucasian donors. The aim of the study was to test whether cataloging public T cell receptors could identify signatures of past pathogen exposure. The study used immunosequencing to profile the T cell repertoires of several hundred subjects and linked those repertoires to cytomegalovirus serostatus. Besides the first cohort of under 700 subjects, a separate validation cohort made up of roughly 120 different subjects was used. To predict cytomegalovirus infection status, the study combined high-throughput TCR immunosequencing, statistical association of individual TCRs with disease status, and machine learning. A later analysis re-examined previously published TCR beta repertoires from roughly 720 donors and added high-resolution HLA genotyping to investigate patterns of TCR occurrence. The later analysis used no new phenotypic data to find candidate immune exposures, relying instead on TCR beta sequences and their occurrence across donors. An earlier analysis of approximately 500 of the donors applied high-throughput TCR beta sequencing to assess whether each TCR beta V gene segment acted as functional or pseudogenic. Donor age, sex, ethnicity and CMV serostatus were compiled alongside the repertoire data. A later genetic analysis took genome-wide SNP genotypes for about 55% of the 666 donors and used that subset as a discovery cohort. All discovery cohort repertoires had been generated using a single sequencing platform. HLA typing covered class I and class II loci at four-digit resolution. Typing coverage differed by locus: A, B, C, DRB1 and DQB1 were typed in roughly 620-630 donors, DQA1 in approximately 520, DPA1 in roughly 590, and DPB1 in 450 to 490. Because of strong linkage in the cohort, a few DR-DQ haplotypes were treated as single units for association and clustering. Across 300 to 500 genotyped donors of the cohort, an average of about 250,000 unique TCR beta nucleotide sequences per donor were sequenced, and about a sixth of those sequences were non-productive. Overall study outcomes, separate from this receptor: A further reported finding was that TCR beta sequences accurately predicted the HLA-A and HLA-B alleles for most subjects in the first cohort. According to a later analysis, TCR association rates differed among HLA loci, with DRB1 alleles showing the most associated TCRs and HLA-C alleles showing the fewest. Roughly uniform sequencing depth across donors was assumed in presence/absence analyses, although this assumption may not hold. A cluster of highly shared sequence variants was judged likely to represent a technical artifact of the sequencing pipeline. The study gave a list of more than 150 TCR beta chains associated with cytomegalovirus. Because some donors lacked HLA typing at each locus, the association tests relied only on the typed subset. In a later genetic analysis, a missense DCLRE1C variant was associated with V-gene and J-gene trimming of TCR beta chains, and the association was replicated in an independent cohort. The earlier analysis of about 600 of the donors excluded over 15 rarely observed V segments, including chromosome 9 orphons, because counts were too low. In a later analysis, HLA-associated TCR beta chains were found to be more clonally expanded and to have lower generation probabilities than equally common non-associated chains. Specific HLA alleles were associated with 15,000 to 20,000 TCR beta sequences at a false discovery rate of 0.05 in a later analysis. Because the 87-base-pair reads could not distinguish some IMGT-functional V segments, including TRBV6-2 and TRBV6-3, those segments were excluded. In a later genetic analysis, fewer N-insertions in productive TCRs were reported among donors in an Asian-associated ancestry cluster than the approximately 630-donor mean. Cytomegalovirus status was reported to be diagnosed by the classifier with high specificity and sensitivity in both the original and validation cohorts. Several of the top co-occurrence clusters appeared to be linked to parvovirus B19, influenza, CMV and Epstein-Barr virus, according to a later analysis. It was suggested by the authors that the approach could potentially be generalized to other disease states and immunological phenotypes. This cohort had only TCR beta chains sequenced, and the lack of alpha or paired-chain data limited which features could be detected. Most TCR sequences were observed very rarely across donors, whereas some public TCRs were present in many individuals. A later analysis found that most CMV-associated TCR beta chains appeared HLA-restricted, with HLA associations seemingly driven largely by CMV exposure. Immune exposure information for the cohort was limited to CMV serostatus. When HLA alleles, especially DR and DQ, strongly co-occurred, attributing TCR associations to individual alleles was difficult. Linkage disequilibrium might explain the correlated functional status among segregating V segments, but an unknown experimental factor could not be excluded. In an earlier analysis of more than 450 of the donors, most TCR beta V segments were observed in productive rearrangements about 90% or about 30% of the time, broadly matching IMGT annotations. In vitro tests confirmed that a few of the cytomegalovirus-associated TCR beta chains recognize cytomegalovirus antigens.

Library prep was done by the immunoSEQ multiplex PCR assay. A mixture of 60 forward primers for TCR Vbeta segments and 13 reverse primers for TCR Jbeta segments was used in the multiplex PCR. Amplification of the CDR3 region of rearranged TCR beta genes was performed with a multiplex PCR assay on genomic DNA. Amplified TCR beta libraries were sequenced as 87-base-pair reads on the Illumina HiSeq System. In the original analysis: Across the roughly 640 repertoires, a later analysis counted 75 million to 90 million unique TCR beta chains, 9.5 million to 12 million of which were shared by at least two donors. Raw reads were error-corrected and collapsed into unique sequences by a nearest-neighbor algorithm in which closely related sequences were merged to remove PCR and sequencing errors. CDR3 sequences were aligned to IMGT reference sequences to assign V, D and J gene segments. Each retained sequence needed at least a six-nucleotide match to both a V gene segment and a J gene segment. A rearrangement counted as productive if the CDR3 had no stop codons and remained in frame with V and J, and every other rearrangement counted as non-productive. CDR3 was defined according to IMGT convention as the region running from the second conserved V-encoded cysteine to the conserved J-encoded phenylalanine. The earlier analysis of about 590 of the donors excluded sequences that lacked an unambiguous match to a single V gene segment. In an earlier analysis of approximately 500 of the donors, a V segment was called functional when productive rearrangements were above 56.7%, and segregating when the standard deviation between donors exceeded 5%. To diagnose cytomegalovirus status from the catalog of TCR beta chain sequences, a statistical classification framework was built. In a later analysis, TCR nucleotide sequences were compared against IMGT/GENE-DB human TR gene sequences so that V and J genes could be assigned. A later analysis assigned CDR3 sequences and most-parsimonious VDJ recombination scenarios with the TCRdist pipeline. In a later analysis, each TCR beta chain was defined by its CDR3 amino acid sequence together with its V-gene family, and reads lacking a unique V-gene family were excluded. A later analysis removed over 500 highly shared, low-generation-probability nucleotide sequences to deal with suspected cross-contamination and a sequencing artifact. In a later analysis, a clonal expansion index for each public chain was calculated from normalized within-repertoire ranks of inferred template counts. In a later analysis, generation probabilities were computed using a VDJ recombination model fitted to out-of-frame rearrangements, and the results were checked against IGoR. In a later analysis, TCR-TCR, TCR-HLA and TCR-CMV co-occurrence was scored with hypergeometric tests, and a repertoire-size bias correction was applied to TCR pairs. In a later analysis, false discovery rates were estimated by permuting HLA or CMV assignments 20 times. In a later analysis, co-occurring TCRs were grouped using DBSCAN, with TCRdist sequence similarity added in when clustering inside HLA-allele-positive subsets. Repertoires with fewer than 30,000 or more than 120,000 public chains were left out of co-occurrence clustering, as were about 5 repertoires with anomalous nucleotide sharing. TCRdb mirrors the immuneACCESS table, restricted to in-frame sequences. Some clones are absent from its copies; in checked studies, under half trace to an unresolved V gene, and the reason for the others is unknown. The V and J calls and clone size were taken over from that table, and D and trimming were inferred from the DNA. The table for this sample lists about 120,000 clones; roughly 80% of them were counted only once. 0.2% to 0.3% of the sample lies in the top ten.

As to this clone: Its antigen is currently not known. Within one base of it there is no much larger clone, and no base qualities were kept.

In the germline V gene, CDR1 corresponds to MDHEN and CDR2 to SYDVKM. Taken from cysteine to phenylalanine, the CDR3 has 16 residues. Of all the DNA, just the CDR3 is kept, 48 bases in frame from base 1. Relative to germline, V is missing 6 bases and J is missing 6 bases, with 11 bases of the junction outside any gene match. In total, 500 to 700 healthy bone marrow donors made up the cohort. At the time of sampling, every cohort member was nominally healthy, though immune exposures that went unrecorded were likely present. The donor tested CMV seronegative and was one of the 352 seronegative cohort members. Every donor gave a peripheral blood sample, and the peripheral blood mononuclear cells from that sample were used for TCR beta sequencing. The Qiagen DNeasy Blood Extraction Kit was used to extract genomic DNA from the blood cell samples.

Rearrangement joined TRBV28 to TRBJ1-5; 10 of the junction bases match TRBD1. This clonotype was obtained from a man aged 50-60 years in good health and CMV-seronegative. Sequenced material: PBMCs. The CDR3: CASSPGGQGGSQPQHF. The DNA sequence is TGTGCCAGCAGCCCCGGCGGACAGGGGGGTAGTCAGCCCCAGCATTTT. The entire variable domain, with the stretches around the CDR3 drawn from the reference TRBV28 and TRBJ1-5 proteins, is DVKVTQSSRYLVKRTGEKVFLECVQDMDHENMFWYRQDPGLGLRLIYFSYDVKMKEKGDIPEGYSVSREKKERFSLILESASTNQTSMYLCASSPGGQGGSQPQHFGDGTRLSIL.